This TCR beta chain was retrieved from a study of cytomegalovirus exposure and HLA in healthy donors. Study-wide results and caveats: Rare TCR sequences dominated, though some public TCRs recurred in many donors.

The repertoire was sequenced with immunoSEQ multiplex PCR; TCRdb's copy has only in-frame clones and lacks some. The sample includes about 65,000 clones, about 91% seen only once; the top ten take over 1%. Among the 110 or so subjects of the validation cohort, separate from the roughly 730-subject first cohort, were the donors. Germline CDR1 SQVTM, CDR2 ANQGSEA. With 6 bases removed from V and 5 bases from J, the gap between germline ends came to 14 bases. The CDR3 loop spans 12 amino acids. In the case of this clone: Its target is unknown.

V gene TRBV29-1 combines with J gene TRBJ2-7, with a possible D match to TRBD2 (6 bases). The sequence was obtained from a woman aged 18-29 years in good health and CMV-seronegative. The sequenced sample was PBMCs. The CDR3 reads CSVEEGEDEQYF. The CDR3 nucleotides read TGCAGCGTCGAGGAAGGGGAGGACGAGCAGTACTTC.